Listed below are T cell receptor beta chains from one sample, sequenced in a study of molecular identifiers for immune sequencing clone quantification. MiXCR, run by TCRdb on the PCR reads, gives a single entry per CDR3 protein. The sample shows about 640,000 distinct CDR3 sequences, 15% to 20% of them seen only once. Sequenced input: naive CD8+ T cells from blood, with Jurkat cell RNA spiked in. The receptors were sampled from a human donor in good health. Some libraries in this study had Jurkat cell RNA spiked in. Both conserved end residues are part of each CDR3. The order of the fields is D gene, clone size, V gene, J gene, CDR3 length, CDR3 protein, CDR3 DNA. A D gene is named only where the DNA matches it firmly. Expanded clones get a size class; other rows say once, few or many, or leave the size out.

D gene: TRBD2
clone size: -
V gene: TRBV2
J gene: TRBJ2-5
CDR3 length: 15
CDR3 protein: CASSAWLAGVETQYF
CDR3 DNA: TGTGCCAGCAGTGCCTGGCTAGCGGGAGTTGAGACCCAGTACTTC

D gene: TRBD1
clone size: -
V gene: TRBV19
J gene: TRBJ2-2
CDR3 length: 14
CDR3 protein: CASRITGDTGELFF
CDR3 DNA: TGTGCCAGTAGAATCACAGGGGATACCGGGGAGCTGTTTTTT

D gene: -
clone size: -
V gene: TRBV11-2
J gene: TRBJ2-7
CDR3 length: 15
CDR3 protein: CASSFTQVLSYEQYF
CDR3 DNA: TGTGCCAGCAGCTTTACCCAAGTTCTCTCCTACGAGCAGTACTTC

D gene: -
clone size: few
V gene: TRBV12-3/TRBV12-4
J gene: TRBJ1-2
CDR3 length: 13
CDR3 protein: CASSFHRDHGYTF
CDR3 DNA: TGTGCCAGCAGTTTTCACAGGGATCATGGCTACACCTTC

D gene: -
clone size: many
V gene: TRBV7-9
J gene: TRBJ1-6
CDR3 length: 16
CDR3 protein: CASSPPRAGSDSPLHF
CDR3 DNA: TGTGCCAGCAGCCCACCGAGGGCGGGATCGGATTCACCCCTCCACTTT

D gene: -
clone size: many
V gene: TRBV2
J gene: TRBJ1-1
CDR3 length: 12
CDR3 protein: CASSEGPGKAFF
CDR3 DNA: TGTGCCAGCAGTGAAGGGCCCGGGAAAGCTTTCTTT

D gene: -
clone size: many
V gene: TRBV4-1
J gene: TRBJ2-2
CDR3 length: 15
CDR3 protein: CASSQDSSAYRELFF
CDR3 DNA: TGCGCCAGCAGCCAAGATTCCTCGGCCTACCGGGAGCTGTTTTTT

D gene: TRBD2
clone size: many
V gene: TRBV4-1
J gene: TRBJ2-7
CDR3 length: 14
CDR3 protein: CASSHDGGASEQYF
CDR3 DNA: TGCGCCAGCAGCCACGACGGGGGGGCGAGTGAGCAGTACTTC

D gene: -
clone size: many
V gene: TRBV13
J gene: TRBJ2-3
CDR3 length: 13
CDR3 protein: CASSIRLTDTQYF
CDR3 DNA: TGTGCCAGCAGCATCAGACTGACAGATACGCAGTATTTT

D gene: TRBD1
clone size: many
V gene: TRBV24-1
J gene: TRBJ2-2
CDR3 length: 16
CDR3 protein: CATSVGTVENTGELFF
CDR3 DNA: TGTGCCACCAGTGTTGGGACAGTCGAGAACACCGGGGAGCTGTTTTTT

D gene: TRBD2
clone size: -
V gene: TRBV20-1
J gene: TRBJ2-7
CDR3 length: 15
CDR3 protein: CSARMLAGAFCEQYF
CDR3 DNA: TGCAGTGCTCGGATGCTAGCGGGAGCCTTCTGCGAGCAGTACTTC

D gene: -
clone size: few
V gene: TRBV13
J gene: TRBJ1-4
CDR3 length: 13
CDR3 protein: CASSLGAVEKLFF
CDR3 DNA: TGTGCCAGCAGCTTAGGAGCGGTCGAAAAACTGTTTTTT

D gene: TRBD2
clone size: few
V gene: TRBV20-1
J gene: TRBJ2-1
CDR3 length: 15
CDR3 protein: CSARWREESYNEQFF
CDR3 DNA: TGCAGTGCTAGATGGCGGGAGGAGTCCTACAATGAGCAGTTCTTC

D gene: -
clone size: -
V gene: TRBV4-1
J gene: TRBJ2-1
CDR3 length: 17
CDR3 protein: CASSQDPSTSSYNEQFF
CDR3 DNA: TGCGCCAGCAGCCAAGACCCCTCGACCAGCTCCTACAATGAGCAGTTCTTC

D gene: TRBD2
clone size: once
V gene: TRBV4-3
J gene: TRBJ2-7
CDR3 length: 17
CDR3 protein: CASSQDGPAGGRYEQYF
CDR3 DNA: TGCGCCAGCAGCCAAGATGGGCCAGCGGGGGGAAGGTACGAGCAGTACTTC

D gene: TRBD1
clone size: many
V gene: TRBV5-1
J gene: TRBJ1-5
CDR3 length: 19
CDR3 protein: CAPQRDRNLPYDSNQPQHF
CDR3 DNA: TGCGCCCCTCAAAGGGACAGGAACCTACCATACGATAGCAATCAGCCCCAGCATTTT

D gene: TRBD1
clone size: many
V gene: TRBV7-9
J gene: TRBJ1-4
CDR3 length: 20
CDR3 protein: CASSSPEGHRGPATNEKLFF
CDR3 DNA: TGTGCCAGCAGCTCCCCAGAGGGGCACAGGGGCCCTGCAACTAATGAAAAACTGTTTTTT

D gene: TRBD2
clone size: many
V gene: TRBV4-1
J gene: TRBJ2-2
CDR3 length: 19
CDR3 protein: CASSQRYGLAGGPGGELFF
CDR3 DNA: TGCGCCAGCAGCCAACGCTACGGATTAGCGGGAGGGCCTGGCGGGGAGCTGTTTTTT

D gene: TRBD1
clone size: many
V gene: TRBV5-1
J gene: TRBJ2-7
CDR3 length: 14
CDR3 protein: CASSFTGGEYEQYF
CDR3 DNA: TGCGCCAGCAGCTTTACAGGGGGCGAGTACGAGCAGTACTTC

D gene: TRBD1
clone size: many
V gene: TRBV5-1
J gene: TRBJ1-2
CDR3 length: 17
CDR3 protein: CASSPGQGMVFYYGYTF
CDR3 DNA: TGCGCCAGCAGCCCGGGACAGGGAATGGTTTTTTACTATGGCTACACCTTC

D gene: -
clone size: many
V gene: TRBV7-7
J gene: TRBJ2-3
CDR3 length: 14
CDR3 protein: CASSTGIGADTQYF
CDR3 DNA: TGTGCTAGCAGCACCGGGATTGGGGCAGATACGCAGTATTTT

D gene: TRBD2
clone size: few
V gene: TRBV13
J gene: TRBJ2-3
CDR3 length: 17
CDR3 protein: CASSPPVSSGLTDTQYF
CDR3 DNA: TGTGCCAGCAGCCCCCCGGTGTCTAGCGGGCTAACAGATACGCAGTATTTT

D gene: -
clone size: few
V gene: TRBV3-1
J gene: TRBJ2-7
CDR3 length: 15
CDR3 protein: CASSQGDGFAYEQYF
CDR3 DNA: TGTGCCAGCAGCCAAGGCGACGGCTTTGCCTACGAGCAGTACTTC

D gene: -
clone size: many
V gene: TRBV2
J gene: TRBJ2-3
CDR3 length: 14
CDR3 protein: CASSELSTGDTQYF
CDR3 DNA: TGTGCCAGCAGTGAATTGTCCACCGGCGATACGCAGTATTTT

D gene: -
clone size: -
V gene: TRBV4-1
J gene: TRBJ2-2
CDR3 length: 12
CDR3 protein: CAGSRNTGELFF
CDR3 DNA: TGCGCCGGCAGTCGTAACACCGGGGAGCTGTTTTTT

D gene: TRBD1
clone size: -
V gene: TRBV5-1
J gene: TRBJ2-1
CDR3 length: 14
CDR3 protein: CASSPGDSNNEQFF
CDR3 DNA: TGCGCCAGCAGCCCCGGGGACAGCAACAATGAGCAGTTCTTC

D gene: -
clone size: many
V gene: TRBV19
J gene: TRBJ2-5
CDR3 length: 14
CDR3 protein: CATGPTGREETQYF
CDR3 DNA: TGTGCCACCGGTCCGACAGGACGAGAAGAGACCCAGTACTTC

D gene: TRBD2
clone size: many
V gene: TRBV7-6
J gene: TRBJ2-7
CDR3 length: 16
CDR3 protein: CASSSRGGTSEYEQYF
CDR3 DNA: TGTGCCAGCAGCTCTAGGGGGGGGACTAGCGAGTACGAGCAGTACTTC

D gene: TRBD2
clone size: many
V gene: TRBV11-2
J gene: TRBJ2-7
CDR3 length: 14
CDR3 protein: CASSLAAGVYEQYF
CDR3 DNA: TGTGCCAGCAGCTTAGCTGCGGGAGTCTACGAGCAGTACTTC

D gene: TRBD2
clone size: many
V gene: TRBV6-2/TRBV6-3
J gene: TRBJ2-3
CDR3 length: 13
CDR3 protein: CASSLAGEVTQYF
CDR3 DNA: TGTGCCAGCAGTTTAGCGGGGGAAGTCACGCAGTATTTT

D gene: -
clone size: -
V gene: TRBV4-1
J gene: TRBJ1-1
CDR3 length: 13
CDR3 protein: CASSRGLETEAFF
CDR3 DNA: TGCGCCAGCAGCCGAGGACTCGAGACTGAAGCTTTCTTC

D gene: -
clone size: many
V gene: TRBV3-1
J gene: TRBJ2-3
CDR3 length: 14
CDR3 protein: CASRKTAVSDTQYF
CDR3 DNA: TGTGCCAGCAGGAAGACGGCGGTTTCAGATACGCAGTATTTT

D gene: TRBD1
clone size: many
V gene: TRBV30
J gene: TRBJ2-7
CDR3 length: 14
CDR3 protein: CAWSVVGTGDEQYF
CDR3 DNA: TGTGCCTGGAGTGTAGTTGGGACAGGGGACGAGCAGTACTTC

D gene: TRBD1
clone size: -
V gene: TRBV20-1
J gene: TRBJ1-5
CDR3 length: 15
CDR3 protein: CSARDRDSRNQPQHF
CDR3 DNA: TGCAGTGCTAGAGATAGGGACAGCCGCAATCAGCCCCAGCATTTT

D gene: TRBD2
clone size: -
V gene: TRBV11-1
J gene: TRBJ2-7
CDR3 length: 15
CDR3 protein: CASSPRLAVTYEQYF
CDR3 DNA: TGTGCCAGCAGCCCTAGACTAGCGGTTACCTACGAGCAGTACTTC